This T cell receptor beta chain was captured in a study of blood T cells in healthy people across ages. The study, taken as a whole, reports: Unsorted PBMC material precluded a definitive naive versus antigen-experienced comparison.

There were healthy Caucasian individuals from Russia, aged roughly 6 to 100, serving as donors. Primed by a sample-barcoded 5' primer and a J-beta primer mix, a second PCR proceeded for roughly 6 to 12 cycles. Each cDNA molecule was tagged by a template-switch adaptor with 12 random nucleotides. TCRdb redid the calling of the 5' RACE reads with MiXCR, one entry per CDR3 protein. The sample lists over 950,000 distinct CDR3 sequences; roughly half were seen once. Germline trimming cut 5 bases from V and 4 bases from J; bases unmatched to any gene: 9. Germline CDR1 is PRHDT and CDR2 is FYEKMQ (reference sequence). This CDR3 has 15 amino acids. This clonotype was counted at least ten times. Antigen specificity is unknown.

The origin of this receptor is a woman aged 55-69 years in good health. The chain uses TRBV13 and TRBJ2-5; 8 bases line up with TRBD1. The specimen sequenced was blood. CDR3 DNA sequence: TGTGCCAGCAGCAAACGGACAGGGAAGGGAGAGACCCAGTACTTC. Protein product: CASSKRTGKGETQYF. The whole variable domain, filled in from reference TRBV13 and TRBJ2-5, reads AAGVIQSPRHLIKEKRETATLKCYPIPRHDTVYWYQQGPGQDPQFLISFYEKMQSDKGSIPDRFSAQQFSDYHSELNMSSLELGDSALYFCASSKRTGKGETQYFGPGTRLLVL.